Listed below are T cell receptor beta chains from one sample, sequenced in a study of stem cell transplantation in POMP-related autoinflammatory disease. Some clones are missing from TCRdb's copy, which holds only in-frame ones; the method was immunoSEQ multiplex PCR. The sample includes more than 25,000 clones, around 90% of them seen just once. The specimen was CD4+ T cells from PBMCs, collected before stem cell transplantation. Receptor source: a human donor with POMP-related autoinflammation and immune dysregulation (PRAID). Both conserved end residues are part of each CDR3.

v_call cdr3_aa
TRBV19 CASSPGHIKDGYTF
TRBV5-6 CASSSLGRFSGANVLTF
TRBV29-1 CSVDRLASTDTQYF
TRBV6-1 CASSWTGETETQYF
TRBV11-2 CASSTRPEGPQHF
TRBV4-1 CASSQVELAGIYNEQFF
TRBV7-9 CASSLRRRVGTDTQYF
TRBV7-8 CASSLLSSRLAGRKFTYEQYF
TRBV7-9 CASSSSGVGQPQHF
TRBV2 CASTSQGYTEAFF
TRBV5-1 CASSSQYHQETQYF
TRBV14 CASSQADGQYQYF
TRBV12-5 CASGLGRGGTGNTIYF
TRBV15 CATSRGGTPLSNQPQHF
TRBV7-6 CASSLAADTQYF
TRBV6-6 CASSQVVETQYF
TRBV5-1 CASSTRTGSNTGELFF
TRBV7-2 CASSREGTPPDTQYF
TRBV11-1 CASSPQGSPNSPLHF
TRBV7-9 CASSIDRADFSSYNEQFF
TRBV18 CASSPRLEEKLFF
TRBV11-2 CASSHIQTHGYTF
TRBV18 CASSLTGTSYEQYF
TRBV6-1 CASSEWGWGQETQYF
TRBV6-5 CASSLQGDTEAFF
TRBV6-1 CASSEAGRFQPQHF
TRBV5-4 CASSTDRGYGYTF
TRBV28 CASSLPTGSDEQFF
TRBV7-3 CASSLGTSGYNEQFF
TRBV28 CASSPRTEGAPRWSGMRDTGELFF
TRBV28 CASSLAAVGTSGSRTYEQYF
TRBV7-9 CASSPWTGGAGNTIYF
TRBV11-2 CAGSLVQGFDGYTF
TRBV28 CASSLRGQGTDTQYF
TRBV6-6 CASSYFSRLSNQPQHF
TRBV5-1 CASSLGADTQYF
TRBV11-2 CASSAAGTGRNQPQHF
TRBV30 CAWSLTSGQETQYF
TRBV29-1 CSVASSGNTIYF
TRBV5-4 CASSLQGYEQYF